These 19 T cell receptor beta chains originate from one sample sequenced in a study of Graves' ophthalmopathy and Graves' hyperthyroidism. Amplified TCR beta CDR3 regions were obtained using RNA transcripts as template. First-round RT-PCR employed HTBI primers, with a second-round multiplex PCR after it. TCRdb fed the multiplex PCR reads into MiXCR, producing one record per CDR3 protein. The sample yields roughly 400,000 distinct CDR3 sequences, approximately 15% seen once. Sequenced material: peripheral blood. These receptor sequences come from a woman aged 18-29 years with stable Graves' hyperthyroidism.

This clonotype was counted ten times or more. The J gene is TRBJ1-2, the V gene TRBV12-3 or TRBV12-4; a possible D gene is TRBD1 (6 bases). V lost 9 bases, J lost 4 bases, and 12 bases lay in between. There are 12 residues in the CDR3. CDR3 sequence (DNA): TGTGCCAGTCTTGGACAGACCTATGGCTACACCTTC. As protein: CASLGQTYGYTF.

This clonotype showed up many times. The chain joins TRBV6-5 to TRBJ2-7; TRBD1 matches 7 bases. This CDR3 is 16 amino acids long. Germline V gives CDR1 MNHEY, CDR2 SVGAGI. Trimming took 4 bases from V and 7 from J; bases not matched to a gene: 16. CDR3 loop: CASSWGSGQNPTEQYF. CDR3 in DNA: TGTGCCAGCAGTTGGGGGTCGGGACAGAACCCTACAGAGCAGTACTTC.

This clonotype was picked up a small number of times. CDR3 sequence: CASSQNHNQGNTF. The CDR3 coding sequence is TGTGCCAGCAGCCAAAACCACAATCAAGGAAACACCTTC. The genes are TRBV3-1 and TRBJ1-2, with no clear D. Germline V gene sequence: CDR1 LGHDT, CDR2 YNNKEL (reference sequence). The CDR3 length is 13 residues. Trimming left V 2 bases short and J 12 bases short, with 16 bases between. Full variable domain (remainder filled in from reference TRBV3-1 and TRBJ1-2): DTAVSQTPKYLVTQMGNDKSIKCEQNLGHDTMYWYKQDSKKFLKIMFSYNNKELIINETVPNRFSPKSPDKAHLNLHINSLELGDSAVYFCASSQNHNQGNTFGSGTRLTVV.

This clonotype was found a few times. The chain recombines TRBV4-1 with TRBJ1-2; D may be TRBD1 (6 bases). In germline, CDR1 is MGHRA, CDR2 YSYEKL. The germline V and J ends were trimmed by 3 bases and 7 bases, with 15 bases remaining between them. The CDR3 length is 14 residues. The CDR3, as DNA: TGCGCCAGCAGCCATGGACGGAGAGGGGGTGGCTACACCTTC. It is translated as CASSHGRRGGGYTF.

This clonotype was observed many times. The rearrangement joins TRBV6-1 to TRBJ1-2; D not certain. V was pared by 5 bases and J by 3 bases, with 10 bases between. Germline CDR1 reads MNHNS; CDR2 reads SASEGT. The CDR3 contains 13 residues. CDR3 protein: CASSPREDYGYTF. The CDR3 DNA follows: TGTGCCAGCAGTCCCCGAGAGGACTATGGCTACACCTTC.

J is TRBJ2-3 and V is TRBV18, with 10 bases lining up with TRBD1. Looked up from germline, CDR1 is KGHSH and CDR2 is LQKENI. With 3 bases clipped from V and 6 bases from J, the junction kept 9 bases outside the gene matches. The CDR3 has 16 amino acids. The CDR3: CASSPFRTGGTDTQYF. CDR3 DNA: TGTGCCAGCTCACCGTTTCGGACAGGGGGAACCGATACGCAGTATTTT.

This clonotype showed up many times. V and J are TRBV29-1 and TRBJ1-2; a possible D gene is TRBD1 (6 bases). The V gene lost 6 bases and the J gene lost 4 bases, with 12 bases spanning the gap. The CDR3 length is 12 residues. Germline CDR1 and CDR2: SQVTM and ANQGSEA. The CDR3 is CSVERGGYGYTF. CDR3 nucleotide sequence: TGCAGCGTGGAAAGGGGGGGCTATGGCTACACCTTC.

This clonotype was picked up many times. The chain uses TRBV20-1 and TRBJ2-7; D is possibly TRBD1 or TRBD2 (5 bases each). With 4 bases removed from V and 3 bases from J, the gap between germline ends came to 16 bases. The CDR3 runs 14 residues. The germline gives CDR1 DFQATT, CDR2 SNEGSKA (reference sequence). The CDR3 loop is CSAKHRGSHYEQYF. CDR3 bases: TGCAGTGCTAAACATCGGGGCAGTCACTACGAGCAGTACTTC.

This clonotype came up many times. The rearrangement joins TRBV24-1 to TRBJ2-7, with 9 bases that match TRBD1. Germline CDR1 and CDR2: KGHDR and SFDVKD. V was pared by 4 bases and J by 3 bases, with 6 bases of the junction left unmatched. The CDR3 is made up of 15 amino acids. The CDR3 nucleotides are TGTGCCACCAGTGACCGCCGGGACAGGGTCTACGAGCAGTACTTC. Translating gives CATSDRRDRVYEQYF.

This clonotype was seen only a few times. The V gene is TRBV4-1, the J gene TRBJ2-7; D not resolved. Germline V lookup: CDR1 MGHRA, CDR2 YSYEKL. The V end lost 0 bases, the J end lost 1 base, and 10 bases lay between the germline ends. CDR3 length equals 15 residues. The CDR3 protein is CASSQEAEPSYEQYF. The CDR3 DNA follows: TGCGCCAGCAGCCAAGAGGCAGAACCTTCCTACGAGCAGTACTTC.

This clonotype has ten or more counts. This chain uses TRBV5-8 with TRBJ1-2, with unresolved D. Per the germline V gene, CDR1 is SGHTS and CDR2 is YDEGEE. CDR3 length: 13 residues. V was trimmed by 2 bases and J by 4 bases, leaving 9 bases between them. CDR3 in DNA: TGTGCCAGCAGCTTAGACGGGGTCTATGGCTACACCTTC. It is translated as CASSLDGVYGYTF. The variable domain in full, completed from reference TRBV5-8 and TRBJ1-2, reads EAGVTQSPTHLIKTRGQQATLRCSPISGHTSVYWYQQALGLGLQFLLWYDEGEERNRGNFPPRFSGRQFPNYSSELNVNALELEDSALYLCASSLDGVYGYTFGSGTRLTVV.

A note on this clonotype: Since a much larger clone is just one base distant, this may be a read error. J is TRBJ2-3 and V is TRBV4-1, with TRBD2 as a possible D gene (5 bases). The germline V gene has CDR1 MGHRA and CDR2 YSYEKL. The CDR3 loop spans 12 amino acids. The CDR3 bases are TGCGCCAGCGAGGGTCGTACAGATACGCGGTATTTT. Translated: CASEGRTDTRYF.

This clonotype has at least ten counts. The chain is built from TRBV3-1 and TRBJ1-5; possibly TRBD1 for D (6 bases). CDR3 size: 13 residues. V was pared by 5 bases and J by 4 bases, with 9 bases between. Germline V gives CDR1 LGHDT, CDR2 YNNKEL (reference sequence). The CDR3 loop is CASSVDRNQPQHF. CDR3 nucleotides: TGTGCCAGCAGCGTAGACAGGAATCAGCCCCAGCATTTT.

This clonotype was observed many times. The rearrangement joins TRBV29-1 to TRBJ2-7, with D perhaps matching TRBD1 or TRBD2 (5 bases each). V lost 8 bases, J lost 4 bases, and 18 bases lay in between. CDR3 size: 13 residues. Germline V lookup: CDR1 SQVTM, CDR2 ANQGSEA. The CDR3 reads CSTQGVEEYEQYF. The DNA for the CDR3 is TGCAGCACTCAGGGAGTTGAGGAATACGAGCAGTACTTC.

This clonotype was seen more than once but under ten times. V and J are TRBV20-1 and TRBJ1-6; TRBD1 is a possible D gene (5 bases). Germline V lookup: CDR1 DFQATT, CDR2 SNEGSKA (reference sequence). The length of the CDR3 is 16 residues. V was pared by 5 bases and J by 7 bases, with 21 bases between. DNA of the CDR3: TGCAGTGCTTCGGAACTAGCGGGACGGCCAAATTCACCCCTCCACTTT. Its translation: CSASELAGRPNSPLHF.

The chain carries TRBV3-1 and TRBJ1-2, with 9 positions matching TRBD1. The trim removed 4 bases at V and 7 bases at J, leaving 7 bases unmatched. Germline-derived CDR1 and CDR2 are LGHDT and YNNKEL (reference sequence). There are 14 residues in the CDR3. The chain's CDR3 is CASSPWTGDPGYTF. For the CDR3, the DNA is TGTGCCAGCAGCCCGTGGACAGGGGATCCTGGCTACACCTTC.

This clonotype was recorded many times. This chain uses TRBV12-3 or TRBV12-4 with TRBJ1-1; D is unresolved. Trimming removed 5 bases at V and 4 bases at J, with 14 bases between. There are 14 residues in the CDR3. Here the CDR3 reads CASSPRYRGTEAFF. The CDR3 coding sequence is TGTGCCAGCAGTCCCCGGTATCGTGGCACTGAAGCTTTCTTT.

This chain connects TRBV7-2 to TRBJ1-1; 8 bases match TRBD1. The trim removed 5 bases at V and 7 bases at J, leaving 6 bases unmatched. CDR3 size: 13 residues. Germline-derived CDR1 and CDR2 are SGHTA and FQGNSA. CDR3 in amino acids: CASSTDRANEAFF. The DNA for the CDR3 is TGTGCCAGCAGCACGGACAGGGCAAATGAAGCTTTCTTT. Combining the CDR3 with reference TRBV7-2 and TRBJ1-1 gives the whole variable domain GAGVSQSPSNKVTEKGKDVELRCDPISGHTALYWYRQSLGQGLEFLIYFQGNSAPDKSGLPSDRFSAERTGGSVSTLTIQRTQQEDSAVYLCASSTDRANEAFFGQGTRLTVV.

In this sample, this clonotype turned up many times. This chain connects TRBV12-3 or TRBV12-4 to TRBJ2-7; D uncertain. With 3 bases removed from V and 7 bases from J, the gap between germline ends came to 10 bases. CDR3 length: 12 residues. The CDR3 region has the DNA TGTGCCAGCAGTTTGTACGACCCTGAGCAGTACTTC. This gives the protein CASSLYDPEQYF.